A single sample is the source of the 8 T cell receptor beta chains below, sequenced in a study of radiotherapy plus CTLA-4 blockade in lung cancer. The table came from immunoSEQ multiplex PCR; TCRdb's copy has only in-frame clones and leaves some out. This sample has tens of thousands of clones, with 70% to 90% found just once. Sequencing was performed on peripheral blood, taken from a patient treated with radiotherapy plus ipilimumab. The origin of the receptors is a human donor with non-small cell lung cancer whose response to radiotherapy plus ipilimumab could not be evaluated.

The genes are TRBV6-5 and TRBJ1-3; 7 bases map to TRBD1. The CDR3 totals 13 residues. The ends lost 9 bases at V and 2 bases at J; junction bases unmatched: 4. Per the germline V gene, CDR1 is MNHEY and CDR2 is SVGAGI. The CDR3 DNA sequence: TGTGCCAGTTGGGACAGTACTGGAAACACCATATATTTT. As protein: CASWDSTGNTIYF.

This chain uses TRBV19 with TRBJ2-1; 9 bases line up with TRBD2. Germline lookup yields CDR1 LNHDA and CDR2 SQIVND (reference sequence). V shed 6 bases and J 5 bases; nucleotides not matched to a gene: 14. There are 17 residues in the CDR3. The CDR3 here is CASRSGAGGLDNNEQFF. The CDR3 DNA follows: TGTGCCAGTAGAAGCGGAGCGGGAGGATTAGATAACAATGAGCAGTTCTTC.

The rearrangement uses TRBV6-5 and TRBJ2-1; 11 nucleotides line up with TRBD2. Trimming cost V 0 bases and J 10 bases; bases outside gene matches: 5. This CDR3 region has 15 residues. Germline V gene lookup returns CDR1 MNHEY and CDR2 SVGAGI. Here the CDR3 reads CASSYSKLAGEEQFF. Here the CDR3 DNA reads TGTGCCAGCAGTTACTCGAAACTAGCGGGAGAGGAGCAGTTCTTC.

This chain uses TRBV27 with TRBJ1-1; weak D call: TRBD1 (5 bases). CDR1 and CDR2 from the germline V gene are MNHEY and SMNVEV (reference sequence). V lost 3 bases, J lost 5 bases, and 7 bases lay in between. CDR3 length: 12 residues. CDR3 protein: CASSFKGTEAFF. In DNA, the CDR3 is TGTGCCAGCAGTTTTAAGGGGACTGAAGCTTTCTTT.

This clone has just one count. CDR3 coding DNA: TGTGCCAGCAGCCCGGGTGACCAACGGGGGACAGATACGCAGTATTTT. It encodes CASSPGDQRGTDTQYF. This chain joins TRBV4-2 and TRBJ2-3; D possibly corresponds to TRBD2 (6 bases). Germline V gene lookup returns CDR1 LGHNA and CDR2 YNFKEQ. Trimming shortened V by 4 bases and J by 3 bases, and 17 bases separated the two germline ends. This CDR3 spans 16 amino acids.

The V gene is TRBV10-1, the J gene TRBJ2-7; 9 bases are a match to TRBD2. The CDR3 is 14 amino acids. Germline V gives CDR1 WNHNN, CDR2 SYGVQD (reference sequence). V dropped 8 bases and J dropped 3; count of bases not matched to a gene: 8. CDR3 DNA: TGCGCCAGCGCAGGCGGGGGGGAGTTCTACGAGCAGTACTTC. Its translation is CASAGGGEFYEQYF.

This clone was detected only once. This sequence joins TRBV27 and TRBJ1-3; 7 bases line up with TRBD1. V lost 6 bases and J lost 0; bases outside the gene matches: 2. The CDR3 consists of 14 residues. The V gene's germline CDR1 is MNHEY and CDR2 SMNVEV (reference sequence). CDR3 bases: TGTGCCAGCAGGACAGGGCCCTCTGGAAACACCATATATTTT. Translated: CASRTGPSGNTIYF.

The chain recombines TRBV6-4 with TRBJ1-5, with D maybe TRBD1 (5 bases). The CDR3 is 13 amino acids. CDR1 is MRHNA, CDR2 SNTAGT, per germline. Trimming pared 2 bases from V and 7 bases from J, leaving 9 bases between. CDR3 sequence: CASSDRQGQPQHF. The DNA of the CDR3 is TGTGCCAGCAGTGACCGGCAGGGCCAGCCCCAGCATTTT.